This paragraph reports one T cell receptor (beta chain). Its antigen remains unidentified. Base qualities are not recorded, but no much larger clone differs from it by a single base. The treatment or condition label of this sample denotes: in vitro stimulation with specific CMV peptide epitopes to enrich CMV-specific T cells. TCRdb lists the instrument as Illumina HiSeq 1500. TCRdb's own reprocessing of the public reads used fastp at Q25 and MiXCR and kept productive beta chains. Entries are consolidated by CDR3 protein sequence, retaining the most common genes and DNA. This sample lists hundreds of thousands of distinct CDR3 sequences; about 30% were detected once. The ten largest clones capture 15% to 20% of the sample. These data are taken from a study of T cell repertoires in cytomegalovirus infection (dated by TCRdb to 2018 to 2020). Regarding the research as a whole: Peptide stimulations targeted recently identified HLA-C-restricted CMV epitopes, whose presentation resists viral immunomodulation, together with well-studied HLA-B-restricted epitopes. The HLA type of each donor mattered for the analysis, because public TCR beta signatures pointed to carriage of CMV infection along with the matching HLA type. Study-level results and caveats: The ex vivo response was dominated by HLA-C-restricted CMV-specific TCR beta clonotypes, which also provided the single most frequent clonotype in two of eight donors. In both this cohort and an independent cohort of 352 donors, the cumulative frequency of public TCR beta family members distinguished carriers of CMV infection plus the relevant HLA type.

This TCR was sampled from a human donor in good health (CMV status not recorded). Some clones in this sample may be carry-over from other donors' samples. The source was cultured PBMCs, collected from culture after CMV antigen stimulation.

The DNA is as follows: TGTGCCAGCAGTTTACTCTCCCCAGCGGGGGGCCAAGAGACCCAGTACTTC. It encodes CASSLLSPAGGQETQYF. Recombination joined TRBV28 with TRBJ2-5; 9 nucleotides in the junction match TRBD2. Counted from cysteine to phenylalanine, this CDR3 has 17 amino acids. Here the CDR3 DNA is all that survives: 51 bases in frame from base 1. Taken from the germline V gene, the CDR1 and CDR2 loops are MDHEN and SYDVKM. V and J are trimmed by 2 bases and 1 base, and the gene matches miss 8 bases of the junction.